The sequence of this T cell receptor (beta chain) was determined in a study of cytomegalovirus exposure and HLA in healthy donors. Study results and caveats: A later analysis by the authors found several of the most significant clusters apparently linked to common viral pathogens. Cytomegalovirus status, reportedly, was diagnosed with high specificity and sensitivity by the classifier. Rarity held for most TCR sequences, but there were some public TCRs that occurred in many donors.

The junction had 0 bases not matched to a gene; V was cut back by 2 bases and J by 0 bases. CDR3 length: 15 residues. Germline V gene data show CDR1 as SEHNR and CDR2 as FQNEAQ (reference sequence). Primers for the PCR totalled 60 Vbeta and 13 Jbeta. Generated by immunoSEQ multiplex PCR, the TCRdb table keeps only in-frame clones and is missing some. Found here are fewer than 100,000 clones, around 77% of them singletons; the top ten hold around 7.2%. Turning to this clone: Antigen unknown.

Sample: PBMCs. This sequence originates from a female donor in good health and CMV-seronegative. The genes are TRBV7-9 and TRBJ2-1; 8 nucleotides line up with TRBD2. The CDR3 sequence is CASSLSGSSYNEQFF. CDR3 nucleotide sequence: TGTGCCAGCAGCTTAAGCGGGAGCTCCTACAATGAGCAGTTCTTC.